These 11 T cell receptor beta chains came from one sample sequenced in a study of vaccination and CD4 T cells after COVID-19 (dated by TCRdb to between 2022 and 2023). According to the study, the label for this sample's treatment or condition signals: roughly 10-day PBMC culture with coronavirus spike peptide pools or control peptides (ViraFEST assay). Library method: PCR. The sample was run on an Illumina iSeq 100. TCR sequencing of DNA from cultured CD4+ T cells used the Oncomine TCR Beta short-read assay at the Johns Hopkins FTIC core. TCRdb's own reprocessing of the public reads used fastp at Q25 and MiXCR and kept productive beta chains. Every CDR3 protein is listed once, alongside the most common genes and DNA of its rows. This sample has 8,000 to 9,000 distinct CDR3 sequences in its table, and 65% to 85% of those were observed once. The leading ten clones occupy around 33% of the sample. No antigen has been assigned to these receptors.

The sequenced material came from CD4+ T cells from blood, cultured in vitro. These receptors all stem from a human donor who had recovered from COVID-19.

This chain connects TRBV27 to TRBJ2-3, with 11 bases fitting TRBD2. CDR1 MNHEY and CDR2 SMNVEV come from the germline V gene (reference sequence). V dropped 3 bases and J dropped 4; count of bases not matched to a gene: 6. CDR3 length equals 16 residues. CDR3 sequence: CASSFGSGRAADTQYF. CDR3 DNA: TGTGCCAGCAGTTTCGGTAGCGGGAGGGCCGCAGATACGCAGTATTTT.

This clonotype was detected only a few times. This chain joins TRBV27 and TRBJ1-2; a possible D gene is TRBD1 (5 bases). With 8 bases removed from V and 4 bases from J, the gap between germline ends came to 14 bases. The CDR3 totals 13 residues. Germline values: CDR1 MNHEY, CDR2 SMNVEV (reference sequence). The CDR3, as DNA: TGTGCCAGCGCCCCAGGGAGGGCCTATGGCTACACCTTC. Amino acid sequence: CASAPGRAYGYTF.

The J gene is TRBJ2-2, the V gene TRBV6-5, with TRBD1 matching over 9 bases. Looked up from germline, CDR1 is MNHEY and CDR2 is SVGAGI. Trimming at V came to 4 bases and at J to 1 base, leaving 4 bases not matched to a gene. CDR3 size: 16 residues. CDR3 region: CASSLRTGVNTGELFF. CDR3 coding DNA: TGTGCCAGCAGTTTACGGACAGGGGTGAACACCGGGGAGCTGTTTTTT.

This sequence joins TRBV20-1 and TRBJ1-4; TRBD1 matches at 9 bases. CDR1 is DFQATT and CDR2 is SNEGSKA in the germline V gene (reference sequence). The length of the CDR3 is 16 residues. The CDR3 DNA sequence: TGCAGCCCAAAGCGGACAGGGGACTTCTTGCATGAAAAACTGTTTTTT. This translates into CSPKRTGDFLHEKLFF.

V usage is TRBV4-3 and J usage is TRBJ1-6; D is unresolved. This CDR3 has 17 amino acids. Germline lookup yields CDR1 LGHNA and CDR2 YSLEER. V gave up 2 bases and J gave up 9 bases, with 20 bases separating them. CDR3 in amino acids: CASSQSVGKRDGSPLHF. As DNA, the CDR3 is TGCGCCAGCAGCCAAAGTGTTGGTAAGAGGGATGGTTCACCCCTCCACTTT.

This chain links TRBV6-4 with TRBJ2-3; possibly TRBD2 for D (6 bases). CDR3 length equals 14 residues. In germline, CDR1 is MRHNA, CDR2 SNTAGT. V gave up 3 bases and J gave up 1 base, with 8 bases separating them. CDR3 DNA: TGTGCCAGCAGTGAGGACTACGGCACAGATACGCAGTATTTT. Protein product: CASSEDYGTDTQYF.

This chain links TRBV2 with TRBJ1-2; 10 bases line up with TRBD1. CDR1 is SNHLY and CDR2 is FYNNEI in the germline V gene. The CDR3 runs to 16 residues. V shed 7 bases and J 8 bases; nucleotides not matched to a gene: 16. CDR3 residues: CASIKSEDRGTKGYTF. The CDR3 nucleotides are TGTGCCAGCATTAAGAGTGAGGACAGGGGGACGAAAGGCTACACCTTC.

This chain joins TRBV20-1 and TRBJ2-3, with 7 positions matching TRBD2. From germline, CDR1 is DFQATT and CDR2 SNEGSKA (reference sequence). The CDR3 has 14 amino acids. V dropped 5 bases and J dropped 1; count of bases not matched to a gene: 6. CDR3 sequence (DNA): TGCAGTGCTTTTCTAGCGGAGCGCACAGATACGCAGTATTTT. Its protein is CSAFLAERTDTQYF.

The genes are TRBV25-1 and TRBJ1-2, with 7 nucleotides matching TRBD1. Germline V gives CDR1 MGHDK, CDR2 SYGVNS. The CDR3 is 14 amino acids. The ends lost 1 base at V and 3 bases at J; junction bases unmatched: 2. CDR3 loop: CASSEWGTDYGYTF. For the CDR3, the DNA is TGTGCCAGCAGTGAATGGGGGACAGACTATGGCTACACCTTC.

The gene calls are TRBV30 and TRBJ2-4, with 7 positions matching TRBD1. This CDR3 region has 12 residues. Trimming cost V 1 base and J 7 bases; bases outside gene matches: 1. From germline, CDR1 is GTSNPN and CDR2 SVGIG (reference sequence). Written as DNA, the CDR3 is TGTGCCTGGAGTGGACAGGGCAACATTCAGTACTTC. Translation gives CAWSGQGNIQYF.

This rearrangement joins TRBV7-8 to TRBJ2-7; D might be TRBD1 (5 bases). This CDR3 has 15 amino acids. V was cut by 5 bases and J by 6 bases, with 20 bases left in between. Germline V gives CDR1 SGHVS, CDR2 FQNEAQ. CDR3 coding DNA: TGTGCCAGCAGCCACCGAGCAGGGTATTTTGGCGAGCAGTACTTC. Translation: CASSHRAGYFGEQYF.